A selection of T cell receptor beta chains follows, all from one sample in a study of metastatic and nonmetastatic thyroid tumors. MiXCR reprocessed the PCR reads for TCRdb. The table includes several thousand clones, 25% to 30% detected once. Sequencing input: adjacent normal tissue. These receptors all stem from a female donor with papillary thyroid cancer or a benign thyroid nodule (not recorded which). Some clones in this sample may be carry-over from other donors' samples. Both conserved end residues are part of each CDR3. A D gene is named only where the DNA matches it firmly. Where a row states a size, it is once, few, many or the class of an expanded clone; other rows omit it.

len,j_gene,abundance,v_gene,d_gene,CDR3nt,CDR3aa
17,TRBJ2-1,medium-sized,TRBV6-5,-,TGTGCCAGCAGCCCGATCGGGAGCGAATTAGTGCCCAATGAGCAGTTCTTC,CASSPIGSELVPNEQFF
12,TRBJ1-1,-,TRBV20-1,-,TGCAGTGCCCGGGGATCCTGGACTGAAGCTTTCTTT,CSARGSWTEAFF
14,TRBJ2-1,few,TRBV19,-,TGTGCCAGTAGTAGGGATGGTAGCTACAATGAGCAGTTCTTC,CASSRDGSYNEQFF
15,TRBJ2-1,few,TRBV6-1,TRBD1,TGTGCCAGCAGTAAAAGGGGGACAGGAGTGGATGAGCAGTTCTTC,CASSKRGTGVDEQFF
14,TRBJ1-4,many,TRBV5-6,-,TGTGCCAGCAGCTCAGGACGGACCTATGAAAAACTGTTTTTT,CASSSGRTYEKLFF
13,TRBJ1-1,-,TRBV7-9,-,TGTGCCAGCAGCACCTTTTCAGGGACTGAAGCTTTCTTT,CASSTFSGTEAFF
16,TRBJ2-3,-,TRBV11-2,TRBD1,TGTGCCAGCAGCTCGAGACAGGGGGCGAGGTCCGATACGCAGTATTTT,CASSSRQGARSDTQYF
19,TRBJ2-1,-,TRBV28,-,TGTGCCAGCATTAACCATTTATATTCCCGGGACGGAGATACCAATGAGCAGTTCTTC,CASINHLYSRDGDTNEQFF
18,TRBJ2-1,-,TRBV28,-,TGTGCCAGCAGCACAATACAGAACAGGGATAGGTATAACTTTGAGCAGTTCTTC,CASSTIQNRDRYNFEQFF
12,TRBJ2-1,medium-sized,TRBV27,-,TGTGCCAGCAGTTTATTAGGGAATGAGCAGTTCTTC,CASSLLGNEQFF
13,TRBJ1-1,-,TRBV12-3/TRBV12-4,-,TGTGCCAGCAGTTTAATCGTCCACACTGAAGCTTTCTTT,CASSLIVHTEAFF
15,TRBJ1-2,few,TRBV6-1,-,TGTGCCAGCACCCGGGGGGGGGCCCCTAACTATGGCTACACCTTC,CASTRGGAPNYGYTF
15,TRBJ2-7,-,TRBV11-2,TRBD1,TGTGCCAGCAGCGCCAGACAGGGGAATGACTACGAGCAGTACTTC,CASSARQGNDYEQYF
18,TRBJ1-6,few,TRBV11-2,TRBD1,TGTGCCAGCAGCTTAGTAACTCCTGAGACAGGGAGGTTTTCACCCCTCCACTTT,CASSLVTPETGRFSPLHF
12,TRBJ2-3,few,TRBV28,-,TGTGCCAGCAGTGTCACGGACCGGTCGCAGTATTTT,CASSVTDRSQYF
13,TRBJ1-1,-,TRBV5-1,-,TGCGCCAGCACGGGCAGGGGAAGAACTGAAGCTTTCTTT,CASTGRGRTEAFF
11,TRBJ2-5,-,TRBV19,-,TGTTCCAGGCAGGGGGGACAGACCCAGTACTTC,CSRQGGQTQYF
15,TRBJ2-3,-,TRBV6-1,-,TGTGCCAGAAGAGGCCTCTTACAGAGCACAGAGACGCAGTATTTT,CARRGLLQSTETQYF
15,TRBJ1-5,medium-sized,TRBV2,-,TGTGCCAGCAGCGGGAGCTCTTCTAGCAATCAGCCCCAGCATTTT,CASSGSSSSNQPQHF
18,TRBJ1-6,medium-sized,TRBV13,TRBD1,TGTGCCAGCAGTTTAGGACAGGGGACGGGCTCCTATAATTCACCCCTCCACTTT,CASSLGQGTGSYNSPLHF
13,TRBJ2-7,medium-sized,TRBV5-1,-,TGCGCCAGCAGCTTGTGGACCTCCTACGAGCAGTACTTC,CASSLWTSYEQYF
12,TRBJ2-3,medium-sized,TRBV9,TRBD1,TGTGCCAGCAGCCTACAGGGGAATACGCAGTATTTT,CASSLQGNTQYF
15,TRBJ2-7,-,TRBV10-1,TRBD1,TGCGTCAGCATTGAGTCGGCCGGGACAGGGATCGAGCAGTACTTC,CVSIESAGTGIEQYF
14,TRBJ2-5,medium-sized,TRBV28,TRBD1,TGTGCCAGCAGCCAGCTGACAGGGCAGAAGACCCAGTACTTC,CASSQLTGQKTQYF
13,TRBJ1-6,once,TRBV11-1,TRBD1,TGTGCCAGCAGGGGACAGGGGCGGTCACCCCTCCACTTT,CASRGQGRSPLHF